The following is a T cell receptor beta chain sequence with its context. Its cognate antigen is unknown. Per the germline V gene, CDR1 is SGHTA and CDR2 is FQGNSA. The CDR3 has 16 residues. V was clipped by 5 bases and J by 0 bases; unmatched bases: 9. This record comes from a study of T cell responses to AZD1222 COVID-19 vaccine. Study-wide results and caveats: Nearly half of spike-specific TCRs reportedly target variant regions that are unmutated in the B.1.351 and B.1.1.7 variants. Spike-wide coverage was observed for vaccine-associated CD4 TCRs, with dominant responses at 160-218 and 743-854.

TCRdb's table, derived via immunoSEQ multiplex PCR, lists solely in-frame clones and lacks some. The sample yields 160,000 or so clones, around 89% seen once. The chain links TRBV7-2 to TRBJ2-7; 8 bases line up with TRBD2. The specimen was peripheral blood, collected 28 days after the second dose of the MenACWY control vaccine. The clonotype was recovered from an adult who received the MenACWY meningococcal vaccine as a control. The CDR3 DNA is TGTGCCAGCAGCGTCTCCGCAGCGGGAGCCTCCTACGAGCAGTACTTC. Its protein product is CASSVSAAGASYEQYF.